Listed below are T cell receptor beta chains from one sample, sequenced in a study of monozygotic twins with inflammatory bowel disease. TCRdb re-called the 5' RACE reads and shows each CDR3 protein once, DNA omitted. The specimen's table records approximately 420,000 distinct CDR3 sequences. The sequencing sample was made of blood. These receptors all come from a human donor with ulcerative colitis or Crohn's disease, or a healthy co-twin of an affected twin (not recorded which). Both conserved end residues are part of each CDR3.

cdr3_length j_call v_call cdr3_aa
17 TRBJ1-6 TRBV5-1 CASSRDFRAAGASPLHF
16 TRBJ2-3 TRBV20-1 CSVRAASAMGTDTQYF
13 TRBJ2-7 TRBV5-1 CASGEALSYEQYF
13 TRBJ2-1 TRBV10-3 CATGGPNDNEQFF
11 TRBJ2-1 TRBV20-1 CSASFGNEQFF
12 TRBJ2-1 TRBV19 CASSRIRDEQFF
16 TRBJ2-2 TRBV5-1 CASKAGAGRDTGELFF
15 TRBJ1-2 TRBV14 CASSQDIQGTYGYTF
16 TRBJ2-7 TRBV7-8 CASSFTLSGRRNEQYF
13 TRBJ1-4 TRBV14 CASSRWTDEKLFF
16 TRBJ1-6 TRBV12-3/TRBV12-4 CASSLGDRGLGSPLHF
13 TRBJ2-5 TRBV3-1 CASTSPPAETQYF
15 TRBJ1-5 TRBV6-2/TRBV6-3 CASQIYRGGNQPQHF
15 TRBJ1-1 TRBV20-1 CSARKGAYTNTEAFF
14 TRBJ1-1 TRBV5-1 CASSIDPGNTEAFF
15 TRBJ2-2 TRBV7-3 CASSPTRAPPGELFF
14 TRBJ2-7 TRBV3-1 CASSHRTRRDEQYF
16 TRBJ2-3 TRBV30 CAWSRTRAYSTDTQYF
16 TRBJ1-2 TRBV5-5 CASSLELLDRGRGYTF
15 TRBJ2-1 TRBV7-3 CASSLRDSSYNEQFF
17 TRBJ2-3 TRBV7-9 CASSLYSGGAGTDTQYF
14 TRBJ1-2 TRBV7-2 CASSLGAGPYGYTF